Following are 21 T cell receptor beta chains from one sample sequenced in a study of regulatory T cells in long-lasting Graves disease (TCRdb year 2021). Library preparation employed multiplex PCR. Sequenced using an Illumina HiSeq 4000. iRepertoire HTBI primers and Arm-PCR amplification of CDR3 regions were used to construct TCR beta libraries. TCRdb reprocessed the public reads (quality trimming at Q25 with fastp, clone calling with MiXCR) and kept in-frame beta chains. Each entry is one CDR3 protein sequence, shown with its most common DNA and genes. The sample table records more than 350,000 distinct CDR3 sequences; 21% of these occur just once. The ten largest make up over 11% of the sample. The meaning of the sample's time point label: persistent/refractory GD, antithyroid drugs over 5 years with positive TRAb. RNA was extracted from PBMCs in TRIzol for both TCR sequencing and RNA sequencing.

Here the sequenced sample was peripheral blood mononuclear cells (PBMCs), taken when the disease was refractory, from a patient treated with antithyroid drugs. Receptors were obtained from a female donor with Graves disease.

This clonotype came up many times. This chain links TRBV12-3 or TRBV12-4 with TRBJ1-1; perhaps TRBD1 as D (6 bases). There are 12 residues in the CDR3. Trimming left V 9 bases short and J 8 bases short, with 16 bases between. The CDR3 DNA follows: TGTGCCAGTAAACAGGGTCGCCTCGAAGCTTTCTTT. Amino acids: CASKQGRLEAFF.

This clonotype has a count of ten or more. The chain recombines TRBV2 with TRBJ2-7; D not certain. Per the germline V gene, CDR1 is SNHLY and CDR2 is FYNNEI. The CDR3 contains 14 residues. V shed 6 bases and J shed 0 bases, with 12 bases lying between them. DNA for the CDR3: TGTGCCAGCAGCGAAACGGGCCTCTCCTACGAGCAGTACTTC. This gives the protein CASSETGLSYEQYF.

The chain couples TRBV7-9 to TRBJ1-1, with D tentatively TRBD1 (5 bases). This CDR3 region has 14 residues. V shed 5 bases and J shed 3 bases, with 13 bases lying between them. CDR1 and CDR2 from the germline V gene are SEHNR and FQNEAQ (reference sequence). CDR3 region: CASSAAGLDTEAFF. The CDR3 coding sequence is TGTGCCAGCAGCGCTGCAGGGTTGGACACTGAAGCTTTCTTT.

The J gene is TRBJ2-2, the V gene TRBV7-9; maybe TRBD2 (6 bases). V was trimmed by 4 bases and J by 1 base, leaving 10 bases between them. Germline CDR1 SEHNR, CDR2 FQNEAQ (reference sequence). There are 15 residues in the CDR3. CDR3 residues: CASSSSGGNTGELFF. CDR3 in DNA: TGTGCCAGCAGCTCGTCCGGGGGGAACACCGGGGAGCTGTTTTTT.

This clonotype was recorded a few times. The V gene is TRBV4-1, the J gene TRBJ2-2; tentatively, D is TRBD1 (6 bases). Deletions cut 1 base from V and 6 bases from J, with 15 bases between. This CDR3 has 16 amino acids. Germline V CDR1 and CDR2: MGHRA, YSYEKL. The DNA of the CDR3 is TGCGCCAGCAGCCAAGGAGGGGGTGCGAGGGCCGGGGAGCTGTTTTTT. Its translation is CASSQGGGARAGELFF.

This clonotype was picked up a small number of times. The chain uses TRBV29-1 and TRBJ1-1, with D uncertain. The CDR3 spans 11 residues. V dropped 5 bases and J dropped 2 bases, with 6 bases sitting between them. Germline CDR1 SQVTM, CDR2 ANQGSEA. Here the CDR3 reads CSVQTNTEAFF. As DNA, the CDR3 is TGCAGCGTTCAAACAAACACTGAAGCTTTCTTT.

The chain employs TRBV5-1 and TRBJ2-7; TRBD2 aligns across 11 bases. The CDR3 is 15 residues long. The J segment lost 2 bases and the V segment lost 3 bases, leaving 4 bases of the junction unmatched. Per germline, CDR1 SGHRS and CDR2 YFSETQ. DNA of the CDR3: TGCGCCAGCAGCTCTGGACTAGCGGGTCCCTACGAGCAGTACTTC. Translated, it gives CASSSGLAGPYEQYF.

This clonotype was detected a few times. This sequence joins TRBV3-1 and TRBJ2-7; maybe TRBD2 (5 bases). In germline, CDR1 is LGHDT, CDR2 YNNKEL (reference sequence). The CDR3 sequence is 15 residues long. Trimming shortened V by 0 bases and J by 3 bases, and 12 bases separated the two germline ends. The CDR3 coding sequence is TGTGCCAGCAGCCAAGATCTGGGAGTCAGCTACGAGCAGTACTTC. It specifies CASSQDLGVSYEQYF.

The chain joins TRBV20-1 to TRBJ1-3; TRBD1 aligns across 7 bases. Germline assignment: CDR1 DFQATT and CDR2 SNEGSKA (reference sequence). V lost 6 bases to trimming and J lost 0 bases; unmatched junction nucleotides: 5. The CDR3 contains 14 residues. CDR3 DNA: TGCAGTGCCTTCAGGGGGAGCTCTGGAAACACCATATATTTT. This translates into CSAFRGSSGNTIYF.

In this sample, this clonotype turned up many times. CDR3: CASRANRESSEAFF. The CDR3 DNA reads as TGTGCCAGCAGGGCTAACAGGGAAAGTTCTGAAGCTTTCTTT. The rearrangement uses TRBV11-2 and TRBJ1-1; TRBD1 is a possible D gene (6 bases). Germline V gene data show CDR1 as SGHAT and CDR2 as FQNNGV. Trimming took off 6 bases at V and 6 bases at J, with 17 bases between the two ends. This CDR3 spans 14 amino acids.

This clonotype appeared many times. The chain combines TRBV5-6 with TRBJ2-7, with 9 positions matching TRBD1. Unmatched junction bases numbered 3, after V lost 0 bases and J lost 5 bases. CDR1 and CDR2 (germline): SGHDT, YYEEEE. This CDR3 contains 14 residues. For the CDR3, the DNA is TGTGCCAGCAGCTTGGGGACAGGGGCCCACGAGCAGTACTTC. The encoded protein is CASSLGTGAHEQYF. The complete variable domain, with remaining parts taken from reference TRBV5-6 and TRBJ2-7, reads DAGVTQSPTHLIKTRGQQVTLRCSPKSGHDTVSWYQQALGQGPQFIFQYYEEEERQRGNFPDRFSGHQFPNYSSELNVNALLLGDSALYLCASSLGTGAHEQYFGPGTRLTVT.

This clonotype has just one count. It may be a read error: a sequence one base away is much more abundant. The V gene is TRBV6-1, the J gene TRBJ2-7; no firm D call. Germline lookup yields CDR1 MNHNS and CDR2 SASEGT. This CDR3 is built from 13 residues. The CDR3 DNA reads TGTGCCAGCGGTCTGAGAAGGTATTACGAGCGGTACTTC. This sequence encodes CASGLRRYYERYF.

This clonotype was counted many times. This chain connects TRBV29-1 to TRBJ1-2; D perhaps matches TRBD1 (5 bases). The CDR3 sequence is 15 residues long. V dropped 0 bases and J dropped 3 bases, with 14 bases sitting between them. Germline V gene data show CDR1 as SQVTM and CDR2 as ANQGSEA. CDR3 sequence: CSVEEERGAYYGYTF. The DNA for the CDR3 is TGCAGCGTTGAAGAGGAGAGGGGCGCTTACTATGGCTACACCTTC.

The V gene is TRBV9, the J gene TRBJ2-3; 7 bases fit TRBD2. CDR1 is SGDLS and CDR2 is YYNGEE in the germline V gene. This CDR3 contains 15 residues. V lost 0 bases to trimming and J lost 2 bases; unmatched junction nucleotides: 3. CDR3 residues: CASSVGGTTTDTQYF. CDR3 DNA: TGTGCCAGCAGCGTAGGAGGGACTACCACAGATACGCAGTATTTT.

This clonotype was counted ten times or more. The rearrangement links TRBV2 to TRBJ2-2, with TRBD1 as a possible D gene (6 bases). Germline assignment: CDR1 SNHLY and CDR2 FYNNEI. Trimming pared 3 bases from V and 5 bases from J, leaving 13 bases between. The CDR3 is 15 amino acids. Written as DNA, the CDR3 is TGTGCCAGCAGTGACGAGACAGGTTTAACCGGGGAGCTGTTTTTT. Protein sequence: CASSDETGLTGELFF.

This clonotype was counted at least ten times. The J gene is TRBJ2-7, the V gene TRBV5-1; 10 nucleotides match TRBD2. The length of the CDR3 is 16 residues. V was pared by 0 bases and J by 3 bases, with 6 bases of the junction left unmatched. Germline V gives CDR1 SGHRS, CDR2 YFSETQ. The DNA of the CDR3 is TGCGCCAGCAGCTTGGCCTGGGCTAGCGGGAGCTACGAGCAGTACTTC. Amino acids: CASSLAWASGSYEQYF.

The chain combines TRBV6-1 with TRBJ1-1, with D unclear. CDR1 is MNHNS and CDR2 is SASEGT in the germline V gene. This CDR3 has 13 residues. Trimming shortened V by 6 bases and J by 1 base, and 9 bases separated the two germline ends. The DNA of the CDR3 is TGTGCCAGCAGCATTTACGAGAACACTGAAGCTTTCTTT. Protein sequence: CASSIYENTEAFF.

The chain recombines TRBV7-9 with TRBJ2-3, with 10 bases lining up with TRBD1. This CDR3 comprises 15 residues. J gave up 5 bases and V 5 bases, and 7 bases lay outside the gene matches. The V gene's germline CDR1 is SEHNR and CDR2 FQNEAQ (reference sequence). CDR3 sequence reads: CASSLRQGAKDTQYF. The CDR3 DNA reads TGTGCCAGCAGCCTCCGACAGGGGGCAAAAGATACGCAGTATTTT.

This clonotype has a count of ten or more. This sequence joins TRBV2 and TRBJ1-5; D uncertain. There are 14 residues in the CDR3. Germline V gene lookup returns CDR1 SNHLY and CDR2 FYNNEI. V was shortened by 4 bases and J by 2 bases, with 9 bases between the two germline ends. CDR3 amino acids: CASSARTGNQPQHF. The CDR3 DNA is TGTGCCAGCAGTGCCCGTACGGGCAATCAGCCCCAGCATTTT.

This clonotype was counted many times. The chain couples TRBV6-1 to TRBJ2-7; D unclear. This CDR3 has 12 residues. Germline V gives CDR1 MNHNS, CDR2 SASEGT. V lost 8 bases, J lost 1 base, and 9 bases lay in between. CDR3 nucleotides: TGTGCCAGCTGCGGCAATTCCTACGAGCAGTACTTC. Protein product: CASCGNSYEQYF.

The V call is TRBV5-1, the J call TRBJ2-4; D uncertain. From germline, CDR1 is SGHRS and CDR2 YFSETQ. The V end was cut by 0 bases, the J end by 0 bases, with 7 bases between. The length of the CDR3 is 15 residues. The CDR3 DNA is TGCGCCAGCAGCTTGGAGTCGGTAGCCAAAAACATTCAGTACTTC. As protein: CASSLESVAKNIQYF.